Below, 4 T cell receptor beta chains from the same sample are listed, as sequenced in a study of shared clonotypes between healthy human individuals. Generated by immunoSEQ multiplex PCR, the TCRdb table keeps only in-frame clones and is missing some. The sample holds approximately 1,000,000 clones; approximately 75% are singletons and the top ten take over 0.8%. The specimen sequenced was memory CD4+ T cells from PBMCs. Subset noted: CD45RA-negative fraction. Receptor source: a man aged 18 to 30 in good health. Some clones in this sample may be carry-over from other donors' samples.

This chain's CDR3 is CAWSVGGTAGGEQYF. The CDR3 DNA follows: TGTGCCTGGAGTGTTGGCGGGACAGCCGGCGGGGAGCAGTACTTC. V gene TRBV30 combines with J gene TRBJ2-7; perhaps TRBD1 as D (7 bases). With 0 bases removed from V and 7 bases from J, the gap between germline ends came to 19 bases. This CDR3 contains 15 residues. Germline-derived CDR1 and CDR2 are GTSNPN and SVGIG (reference sequence).

The chain is built from TRBV4-3 and TRBJ2-2, with a possible D match to TRBD1 (6 bases). The CDR3 consists of 15 residues. Germline values: CDR1 LGHNA, CDR2 YSLEER. Trimming pared 4 bases from V and 0 bases from J, leaving 9 bases between. The CDR3 coding sequence is TGCGCCAGCAGCCCCCGGACAGCGAACACCGGGGAGCTGTTTTTT. Its translation is CASSPRTANTGELFF.

The chain recombines TRBV11-2 with TRBJ2-2; D gene uncertain. The germline V gene encodes CDR1 SGHAT and CDR2 FQNNGV. This CDR3 contains 14 residues. The V end was cut by 1 base, the J end by 7 bases, with 10 bases between. The CDR3 loop is CASSLAGRIGELFF. The CDR3 region has the DNA TGTGCCAGCAGCTTAGCTGGACGGATCGGGGAGCTGTTTTTT.

The chain couples TRBV25-1 to TRBJ2-7; D not certain. The germline gives CDR1 MGHDK, CDR2 SYGVNS. The CDR3 extends over 14 amino acids. Trimming left V 0 bases short and J 2 bases short, with 8 bases between. CDR3 region: CASSEYRFPYEQYF. DNA for the CDR3: TGTGCCAGCAGTGAATACCGGTTTCCCTACGAGCAGTACTTC.